The 9 T cell receptor beta chains given below trace back to one sample, sequenced in a study of CD8 T cells in ankylosing spondylitis. Each CDR3 protein gets one entry after TCRdb re-called the 5' RACE reads with MiXCR. Among about 39,000 distinct CDR3 sequences listed, less than 4% were seen once. The sample was blood, either unsorted or a sorted T cell fraction (not recorded which). These receptors all come from a male donor with ankylosing spondylitis or in good health (not recorded which).

Ten or more counts support this clonotype. The gene calls are TRBV9 and TRBJ2-2; tentatively, D is TRBD1 (5 bases). The germline V and J ends were trimmed by 6 bases and 1 base, with 10 bases remaining between them. From germline, CDR1 is SGDLS and CDR2 YYNGEE. This CDR3 contains 14 residues. The CDR3 bases are TGTGCCAGCACCAGCAGGGAGAACACCGGGGAGCTGTTTTTT. Amino acids: CASTSRENTGELFF.

Many counts were recorded for this clonotype. The V gene is TRBV6-5, the J gene TRBJ1-2; 7 bases are a match to TRBD1. The length of the CDR3 is 16 residues. The trim removed 5 bases at V and 0 bases at J, leaving 9 bases unmatched. CDR1 is MNHEY, CDR2 SVGAGI, per germline. The CDR3 reads CASSNHRGLANYGYTF. The CDR3 DNA is TGTGCCAGCAGTAACCACAGGGGATTAGCTAACTATGGCTACACCTTC.

The table lists this clonotype with a few counts. The V gene is TRBV9, the J gene TRBJ2-3; TRBD2 agrees at 7 bases. The CDR3 has 16 amino acids. Trimming at V came to 3 bases and at J to 0 bases, leaving 7 bases not matched to a gene. Germline loops: CDR1 SGDLS, CDR2 YYNGEE. CDR3 sequence (DNA): TGTGCCAGCAGCGCCTCCGCGGGGGTCAGCACAGATACGCAGTATTTT. Residues: CASSASAGVSTDTQYF.

This clonotype came up many times. This chain connects TRBV9 to TRBJ2-5, with D perhaps TRBD2 (6 bases). The V and J ends lost 4 bases and 4 bases respectively, with 23 bases between them. CDR3 size: 17 residues. Germline CDR1 and CDR2: SGDLS and YYNGEE. CDR3 region: CASSSTSRLVGRETQYF. DNA for the CDR3: TGTGCCAGCAGCTCCACAAGCCGACTAGTTGGTCGAGAGACCCAGTACTTC.

The sample holds many counts of this clonotype. The J gene is TRBJ2-1, the V gene TRBV9; 7 bases align to TRBD2. The length of the CDR3 is 15 residues. After removal of 4 bases from V and 9 bases from J, the junction contained 13 bases not matched to a gene. Germline assignment: CDR1 SGDLS and CDR2 YYNGEE. The CDR3 sequence: CASSPRPRLAGEQFF. The CDR3 DNA reads as TGTGCCAGCAGCCCCCGCCCCAGACTAGCCGGTGAGCAGTTCTTC. The whole variable domain, filled in from reference TRBV9 and TRBJ2-1, reads DSGVTQTPKHLITATGQRVTLRCSPRSGDLSVYWYQQSLDQGLQFLIQYYNGEERAKGNILERFSAQQFPDLHSELNLSSLELGDSALYFCASSPRPRLAGEQFFGPGTRLTVL.

The V and J genes are TRBV9 and TRBJ1-6; 9 bases match TRBD1. The CDR3 sequence is 16 residues long. Per germline, CDR1 SGDLS and CDR2 YYNGEE. The J segment lost 7 bases and the V segment lost 0 bases, leaving 5 bases of the junction unmatched. The chain's CDR3 is CASSVAATGGNSPLHF. The DNA of the CDR3 is TGTGCCAGCAGCGTAGCTGCGACAGGGGGAAATTCACCCCTCCACTTT. The full variable domain, rest sourced from reference TRBV9 and TRBJ1-6, is DSGVTQTPKHLITATGQRVTLRCSPRSGDLSVYWYQQSLDQGLQFLIQYYNGEERAKGNILERFSAQQFPDLHSELNLSSLELGDSALYFCASSVAATGGNSPLHFGNGTRLTVT.

Ten or more counts support this clonotype. The V gene is TRBV9, the J gene TRBJ2-3; D ambiguous. The V end lost 0 bases, the J end lost 5 bases, and 13 bases lay between the germline ends. CDR3 size: 15 residues. Germline assignment: CDR1 SGDLS and CDR2 YYNGEE. The CDR3 loop reads CASSVAPGEGDTQYF. The CDR3 region has the DNA TGTGCCAGCAGCGTAGCCCCCGGCGAAGGAGATACGCAGTATTTT.

The CDR3 bases are TGTGCCAGCAGCGTCTCCCCGGGACAGTCAACAGATACGCAGTATTTT. Encoded protein: CASSVSPGQSTDTQYF. V gene TRBV9 combines with J gene TRBJ2-3; TRBD1 agrees at 7 bases. Unmatched junction bases numbered 9, after V lost 2 bases and J lost 3 bases. Germline CDR1 SGDLS, CDR2 YYNGEE. The CDR3 consists of 16 residues.

The sample holds many counts of this clonotype. The rearrangement uses TRBV9 and TRBJ1-4, with 10 bases lining up with TRBD1. This CDR3 has 15 residues. Per germline, CDR1 SGDLS and CDR2 YYNGEE. J gave up 8 bases and V 4 bases, and 8 bases lay outside the gene matches. The CDR3 spells CASSPRQGAAEKLFF. Here the CDR3 DNA reads TGTGCCAGCAGCCCACGACAGGGGGCTGCGGAAAAACTGTTTTTT.